This record covers a single T cell receptor (beta chain). The antigen is undetermined. RNA, once extracted, was reverse transcribed into cDNA for use as the sequencing template. Sequencing was performed with immunoSEQ multiplex PCR; in TCRdb, only in-frame clones are kept and a portion is missing. The data show about 210,000 clones, approximately 47% seen once. The data derive from a study of CD8+ T cells in alopecia areata. General observations from the study: On tofacitinib, scalp and blood still held many of the expanded lesional clones. The study found TCR sharing across patients less clear than in mice, possibly for HLA reasons.

The CDR3 length is 14 residues. The germline V gene has CDR1 LNHNV and CDR2 YYDKDF (reference sequence). V gave up 9 bases and J gave up 3 bases, with 14 bases separating them. Regarding treatment: oral pan-JAK inhibitor, 5-10 mg twice daily. The origin of this receptor is a human donor with alopecia areata. V and J are TRBV15 and TRBJ2-2; no clear D. The input for sequencing was CD4+ T cells sorted from blood, taken at roughly week 36, from a patient treated with tofacitinib. CDR3 in amino acids: CATRLVGDTGELFF. The CDR3, as DNA: TGTGCCACACGACTTGTCGGAGACACCGGGGAGCTGTTTTTT.